This T cell receptor beta chain appears in the sequencing data of a study of human T cells and chemical hapten exposure. The overall study: Mostly female, the patients presented with alopecia areata, totalis or universalis. Small volume differences among pooled libraries mainly caused per-sample TCR yield variation. The study, taken as a whole, reports: Counts of TCRs above 1 in 1000 frequency stayed unchanged with DPC sensitization.

Trimming took off 0 bases at V and 0 bases at J, with 15 bases between the two ends. The germline CDR1 and CDR2 sequences are SGHNT and YENEEA. This CDR3 spans 18 amino acids. This clonotype has at least ten counts. Its antigen is as yet unknown. Time point here: patch test 2, 6 weeks after DPC sensitization. Sample treatment: therapeutic diphenylcyclopropenone sensitization with weekly scalp DPC. Each donor was an alopecia patient between 18 and 70 years of age who qualified for DPC. TCRdb passed the RACE reads through MiXCR, listing each CDR3 protein once. Of about 110,000 distinct CDR3 sequences in the sample, about a tenth are singletons; the top ten hold 3.1%.

This specimen consisted of whole blood, obtained in connection with sensitization to the hapten diphenylcyclopropenone (DPC). The chain is built from TRBV11-3 and TRBJ2-1, with a tentative D call TRBD1 (7 bases). This sequence originates from a woman between 40 and 55 years old with alopecia areata. Some clones in this sample may be carry-over from other donors' samples. The CDR3 is CASSLDQGGSSSYNEQFF. The CDR3 region has the DNA TGTGCCAGCAGCTTAGATCAGGGGGGAAGCAGCTCCTACAATGAGCAGTTCTTC.